One T cell receptor beta chain is described in this entry. No antigen is known for it. The data are from a study of graft-versus-host responses after intestinal transplantation. Study-level information: Anti-thymocyte globulin was used for induction in all recipients, who then took tacrolimus and steroids for roughly three years.

Study-wide findings and caveats: Some GvH clones were seen earlier in gut or blood, suggesting intestinal origin.

This table comes from immunoSEQ multiplex PCR, and its TCRdb copy is limited to in-frame clones, with some not included. The sample has tens of thousands of clones; 85% to 95% are singletons. Between the trimmed V and J ends, which lost 4 bases and 3 bases, there was a span of 6 bases. This CDR3 comprises 12 residues. The germline gives CDR1 MGHRA, CDR2 YSYEKL. The sample was unstimulated CD8+ T cells sorted from spleen or lymph node cells, taken before transplant. The clonotype was recovered from a human donor who was the organ donor for an intestinal transplant. This chain joins TRBV4-1 and TRBJ1-1, with D unresolved. The CDR3 spells CASSPPDTEAFF. The CDR3 nucleotides read TGCGCCAGCAGCCCCCCGGACACTGAAGCTTTCTTT.